One sample yielded the 30 T cell receptor beta chains listed below, sequenced in a study of Ad26.COV2.S vaccination and SARS-CoV-2 variants. Treatment reported: some 20 received Ad26.COV2.S at low or high dose, single or two shots; about five received placebo; per-sample allocation not given. Samples were taken on day 63 after the first vaccine or placebo injection. Sequencing used immunoSEQ multiplex PCR; TCRdb keeps in-frame clones, though not all of them. Here the sample spans about 680,000 clones, 89% being singletons. The source material was peripheral blood, sampled in a trial of Ad26.COV2.S vaccine versus placebo. Receptors were obtained from a person aged 18-65 years who received the Ad26.COV2.S COVID-19 vaccine or a placebo.

V gene TRBV7-8 combines with J gene TRBJ2-2; possibly TRBD2 for D (6 bases). This CDR3 comprises 16 residues. Per germline, CDR1 SGHVS and CDR2 FQNEAQ. The V gene lost 2 bases and the J gene lost 0 bases, with 10 bases spanning the gap. DNA of the CDR3: TGTGCCAGCAGCTTACGGCGGGATTCGAACACCGGGGAGCTGTTTTTT. This translates into CASSLRRDSNTGELFF.

Details on this clone: This same CDR3 is encoded by further DNA sequences in the sample. The gene calls are TRBV11-3 and TRBJ2-5; D is ambiguous. Germline-derived CDR1 and CDR2 are SGHNT and YENEEA. This CDR3 is built from 13 residues. Trimming shortened V by 1 base and J by 2 bases, and 5 bases separated the two germline ends. The CDR3 is CASSLGQQETQYF. CDR3 nucleotides: TGTGCCAGCAGCTTAGGGCAGCAAGAGACCCAGTACTTC. The whole variable domain, filled in from reference TRBV11-3 and TRBJ2-5, reads EAGVVQSPRYKIIEKKQPVAFWCNPISGHNTLYWYLQNLGQGPELLIRYENEEAVDDSQLPKDRFSAERLKGVDSTLKIQPAELGDSAVYLCASSLGQQETQYFGPGTRLLVL.

Details on this clone: A much more abundant neighbour one base away suggests this may be a read error. The rearrangement links TRBV7-3 to TRBJ2-2; D call uncertain. Germline CDR1 and CDR2: SGHTA and FQGTGA. There are 13 residues in the CDR3. Trimming left V 1 base short and J 4 bases short, with 4 bases between. The CDR3 region is CASSLMGTGELFF. Here the CDR3 DNA reads TGTGCCAGCAGCTTAATGGGCACCGGGGAGCTGTTTTTT.

This chain joins TRBV10-3 and TRBJ2-7; 8 bases match TRBD1. The germline CDR1 and CDR2 sequences are ENHRY and SYGVKD. The V and J ends lost 0 bases and 1 base, in that order; junction bases with no gene match: 2. There are 15 residues in the CDR3. The CDR3 nucleotides read TGTGCCATCAGTGAGTCATGGACAGGGTCCTACGAGCAGTACTTC. Translated, it gives CAISESWTGSYEQYF.

This chain joins TRBV4-3 and TRBJ1-2; 7 bases are shared with TRBD1. Germline CDR1 is LGHNA and CDR2 is YSLEER. With 3 bases clipped from V and 0 bases from J, the junction kept 4 bases outside the gene matches. The CDR3 is 15 amino acids. The CDR3 protein is CASSHTGQPNYGYTF. CDR3 bases: TGCGCCAGCAGCCACACGGGACAGCCTAACTATGGCTACACCTTC.

This chain uses TRBV11-2 with TRBJ2-5; tentatively, D is TRBD1 or TRBD2 (6 bases each). Trimming removed 5 bases from V and 1 base from J, with 17 bases in between. CDR1 is SGHAT and CDR2 is FQNNGV in the germline V gene. The CDR3 loop spans 16 amino acids. CDR3 sequence reads: CASSRGTDSFQETQYF. In nucleotides, the CDR3 is TGTGCCAGCAGCCGCGGGACGGACAGTTTCCAAGAGACCCAGTACTTC.

The V and J genes are TRBV6-5 and TRBJ1-2; tentative D call: TRBD1 (6 bases). Germline lookup yields CDR1 MNHEY and CDR2 SVGAGI. V lost 5 bases and J lost 5, with 12 bases in between. This CDR3 is built from 13 residues. In nucleotides, the CDR3 is TGTGCCAGCAGTCCAGGGGTCAGTTATGGCTACACCTTC. Its translation is CASSPGVSYGYTF.

This sequence joins TRBV7-9 and TRBJ2-7; 7 bases agree with TRBD2. The junction had 7 bases not matched to a gene; V was cut back by 6 bases and J by 5 bases. This CDR3 is built from 13 residues. The germline V gene has CDR1 SEHNR and CDR2 FQNEAQ (reference sequence). Here the CDR3 DNA reads TGTGCCAGCAGTGAGGGACTAACCCACGAGCAGTACTTC. Encoded protein: CASSEGLTHEQYF.

V and J are TRBV6-6 and TRBJ1-1, with 7 bases matching TRBD1. The CDR3 is 17 residues long. V trimming: 5 bases; J trimming: 1 base; junction bases outside the gene matches: 13. Germline CDR1 is MNHNY and CDR2 is SVGAGI (reference sequence). CDR3 sequence reads: CASSQQGIGRWNTEAFF. CDR3 DNA: TGTGCCAGCAGTCAACAGGGGATCGGTCGGTGGAACACTGAAGCTTTCTTT.

The CDR3 loop is CASSSGQLLMNTEAFF. DNA of the CDR3: TGTGCCAGCAGCTCGGGACAGCTACTCATGAACACTGAAGCTTTCTTT. The chain couples TRBV7-2 to TRBJ1-1; 7 bases are shared with TRBD1. After removal of 4 bases from V and 0 bases from J, the junction contained 8 bases not matched to a gene. The CDR3 has 16 amino acids. Germline V CDR1 and CDR2: SGHTA, FQGNSA.

V gene TRBV6-2 or TRBV6-3 combines with J gene TRBJ2-3; D uncertain. Germline-derived CDR1 and CDR2 are MNHEY and SVGEGT. The CDR3 extends over 14 amino acids. The germline V and J ends were trimmed by 4 bases and 1 base, with 9 bases remaining between them. The CDR3 sequence: CASSSDIRTDTQYF. The CDR3 nucleotides read TGTGCCAGCAGTTCAGATATCCGCACAGATACGCAGTATTTT.

Comments on this clone: The junction departs from the called germline gene at one end, perhaps through a read error. This sequence joins TRBV6-1 and TRBJ2-1, with no clear D. The length of the CDR3 is 11 residues. Germline assignment: CDR1 MNHNS and CDR2 SASEGT. The CDR3 loop reads CASGEGHEQFF. Written as DNA, the CDR3 is TGTGCCAGCGGTGAAGGGCATGAGCAGTTCTTC.

The chain couples TRBV30 to TRBJ2-1; D may be TRBD1 (6 bases). CDR1 and CDR2 (germline): GTSNPN, SVGIG (reference sequence). CDR3 length: 13 amino acids. The V end lost 5 bases, the J end lost 5 bases, and 13 bases lay between the germline ends. The CDR3 here is CAWGTGFNNEQFF. The CDR3 DNA follows: TGTGCCTGGGGAACAGGGTTTAACAATGAGCAGTTCTTC.

V and J are TRBV25-1 and TRBJ2-7, with D possibly TRBD1 on 5 matching bases. Between the trimmed V and J ends, which lost 0 bases and 4 bases, there was a span of 10 bases. The CDR3 is 14 amino acids. Germline assignment: CDR1 MGHDK and CDR2 SYGVNS. The CDR3 DNA follows: TGTGCCAGCAGTGAATATGGTGACAGTTACGAGCAGTACTTC. It is translated as CASSEYGDSYEQYF.

J is TRBJ2-7 and V is TRBV7-9; TRBD2 is a possible D gene (6 bases). Germline V CDR1 and CDR2: SEHNR, FQNEAQ (reference sequence). V was clipped by 6 bases and J by 7 bases, with 22 bases between them. This CDR3 spans 15 amino acids. The CDR3 protein is CASRRDVGRGKEQYF. The CDR3 nucleotides read TGTGCCAGCAGAAGGGACGTGGGGCGGGGAAAGGAGCAGTACTTC.

The chain is built from TRBV5-4 and TRBJ1-1; D possibly corresponds to TRBD1 (6 bases). CDR1 and CDR2 (germline): SGHNT, YYREEE (reference sequence). CDR3 length: 15 amino acids. Trimming took 6 bases from V and 4 from J, leaving 19 bases between them. CDR3 nucleotides: TGTGCCAGCACCATGGTCGGGGGCGCGGGCACTGAAGCTTTCTTT. It yields the protein CASTMVGGAGTEAFF.

The chain uses TRBV15 and TRBJ1-5, with a tentative D call TRBD1 (5 bases). This CDR3 region has 17 residues. CDR1 is LNHNV, CDR2 YYDKDF, per germline (reference sequence). Trimming shortened V by 3 bases and J by 2 bases, and 17 bases separated the two germline ends. The CDR3 region is CATSRDAQGYGNQPQHF. CDR3 in DNA: TGTGCCACCAGCAGGGACGCCCAGGGTTACGGCAATCAGCCCCAGCATTTT.

In this sample, this clone turned up a few times. V usage is TRBV5-1 and J usage is TRBJ1-1; D is ambiguous. The CDR3 is 13 residues long. The ends were cut back, 1 base at V and 0 bases at J, with 4 bases in the middle. The V gene's germline CDR1 is SGHRS and CDR2 YFSETQ. The CDR3 loop reads CASSLRVNTEAFF. The CDR3 nucleotides read TGCGCCAGCAGCTTGAGGGTGAACACTGAAGCTTTCTTT.

This clone was detected once. V gene TRBV27 combines with J gene TRBJ2-1; 9 nucleotides line up with TRBD2. This CDR3 comprises 13 residues. CDR1 is MNHEY and CDR2 is SMNVEV in the germline V gene (reference sequence). V gave up 6 bases and J gave up 9 bases; unmatched junction bases: 6. The CDR3 nucleotides read TGTGCCAGCAGAGGTAGCGGGAGAGGTGAGCAGTTCTTC. Translated, it gives CASRGSGRGEQFF.

V is TRBV12-3 or TRBV12-4 and J is TRBJ2-2; a weak D match, TRBD1 (6 bases). The CDR3 spans 13 residues. V was shortened by 6 bases and J by 7 bases, with 12 bases between the two germline ends. The CDR3 bases are TGTGCCAGCAGCCCCCCAGGGGTCGGGGAGCTGTTTTTT. It yields the protein CASSPPGVGELFF.

DNA for the CDR3: TGCGCCAGCAGCTCGCCGGGACAGAGTACCCAGTCGGGCGGCTACACCTTC. The encoded protein is CASSSPGQSTQSGGYTF. The J gene is TRBJ1-2, the V gene TRBV5-1, with 7 bases that match TRBD1. The CDR3 has 17 residues. After removal of 3 bases from V and 8 bases from J, the junction contained 19 bases not matched to a gene. Germline CDR1 SGHRS, CDR2 YFSETQ.

V is TRBV10-1 and J is TRBJ2-2, with D possibly matching TRBD2 (5 bases). This CDR3 is 17 amino acids long. CDR1 is WNHNN and CDR2 is SYGVQD in the germline V gene (reference sequence). Trimming left V 3 bases short and J 6 bases short, with 20 bases between. The CDR3 region has the DNA TGCGCCAGCAGTGACTCCCAGAGAACGGGGTTTTCCGGGGAGCTGTTTTTT. This encodes CASSDSQRTGFSGELFF.

This chain links TRBV29-1 with TRBJ2-1; 7 bases are shared with TRBD2. Germline CDR1 reads SQVTM; CDR2 reads ANQGSEA. V trimming: 7 bases; J trimming: 5 bases; junction bases outside the gene matches: 14. This CDR3 spans 15 amino acids. CDR3 sequence reads: CSATPSSGYNNEQFF. CDR3 nucleotides: TGCAGCGCAACCCCCTCTAGCGGATACAACAATGAGCAGTTCTTC.

This chain joins TRBV19 and TRBJ1-2, with 10 bases that match TRBD1. Germline CDR1 reads LNHDA; CDR2 reads SQIVND (reference sequence). With V trimmed by 0 bases and J by 8 bases, 6 bases remained unmatched. This CDR3 has 15 residues. The CDR3 bases are TGTGCCAGTAGTATAGATCTGACAGGGGGCCAAGGCTACACCTTC. Translation gives CASSIDLTGGQGYTF.

V gene TRBV19 combines with J gene TRBJ1-1; 9 nucleotides agree with TRBD1. The CDR3 length is 14 residues. After removal of 3 bases from V and 4 bases from J, the junction contained 3 bases not matched to a gene. Germline V gene sequence: CDR1 LNHDA, CDR2 SQIVND (reference sequence). The CDR3 is CASSMDRGPTEAFF. CDR3 nucleotides: TGTGCCAGTAGTATGGACAGGGGCCCCACTGAAGCTTTCTTT. Full variable domain (remainder filled in from reference TRBV19 and TRBJ1-1): DGGITQSPKYLFRKEGQNVTLSCEQNLNHDAMYWYRQDPGQGLRLIYYSQIVNDFQKGDIAEGYSVSREKKESFPLTVTSAQKNPTAFYLCASSMDRGPTEAFFGQGTRLTVV.

This chain connects TRBV15 to TRBJ2-7, with 8 bases identical to TRBD1. CDR3 length: 16 residues. The germline V gene encodes CDR1 LNHNV and CDR2 YYDKDF (reference sequence). J gave up 4 bases and V 0 bases, and 8 bases lay outside the gene matches. The chain's CDR3 is CATSRDADRGGYEQYF. For the CDR3, the DNA is TGTGCCACCAGCAGAGACGCCGACAGGGGCGGGTACGAGCAGTACTTC.

The genes are TRBV27 and TRBJ2-7; 10 nucleotides align to TRBD1. The germline V gene encodes CDR1 MNHEY and CDR2 SMNVEV (reference sequence). Trimming at V came to 6 bases and at J to 4 bases, leaving 9 bases not matched to a gene. The CDR3 totals 15 residues. CDR3 sequence (DNA): TGTGCCAGCAGCGAGACAGGGGGCGCGTGGTACGAGCAGTACTTC. The encoded protein is CASSETGGAWYEQYF.

The genes are TRBV19 and TRBJ1-2; D gene unclear. The V gene lost 9 bases and the J gene lost 4 bases, with 15 bases spanning the gap. The CDR3 totals 13 residues. CDR1 is LNHDA, CDR2 SQIVND, per germline (reference sequence). Here the CDR3 reads CASAVGPSYGYTF. CDR3 in DNA: TGTGCCAGCGCGGTGGGCCCCTCCTATGGCTACACCTTC.

A remark on this clone: The sample has other DNA sequences that encode this CDR3 too. The chain joins TRBV7-2 to TRBJ1-2, with D maybe TRBD1 (5 bases). CDR3 length equals 13 residues. Germline V gene sequence: CDR1 SGHTA, CDR2 FQGNSA. The V gene lost 5 bases and the J gene lost 1 base, with 8 bases spanning the gap. CDR3 amino acids: CASSPDSNYGYTF. The CDR3 DNA is TGTGCCAGCAGCCCAGACAGTAACTATGGCTACACCTTC.

This chain's CDR3 is CASSQVSGVKDTQYF. The DNA for the CDR3 is TGTGCCAGCAGCCAAGTATCCGGGGTCAAAGATACGCAGTATTTT. The chain joins TRBV3-1 (or the pseudogene TRBV3-2) to TRBJ2-3; D is possibly TRBD2 (5 bases). With 1 base removed from V and 5 bases from J, the gap between germline ends came to 13 bases. The CDR3 is 15 residues long. Germline V gene lookup returns CDR1 LGHDT and CDR2 YNNKEL (reference sequence).